Each of the 9 T cell receptor beta chains below was sequenced from the same sample in a study of blood T cells in healthy people across ages. It was with a sample-barcoded 5' primer and a J-beta primer mix that a second PCR of about 6 to 12 cycles was run. A single record per CDR3 protein comes from TCRdb applying MiXCR to the 5' RACE reads. Here the sample spans about 1.7 million distinct CDR3 sequences, 28% being singletons. The sequencing sample was made of blood. The receptor set was obtained from a woman aged 25 to 39 in good health.

The rearrangement joins TRBV29-1 to TRBJ2-3, with D tentatively TRBD1 (6 bases). The CDR3 contains 13 residues. Germline loops: CDR1 SQVTM, CDR2 ANQGSEA. Trimming stripped 8 bases from V and 3 bases from J, with 15 bases between. The chain's CDR3 is CSSTGRGTDTQYF. In nucleotides, the CDR3 is TGCAGCTCCACAGGCAGGGGTACAGATACGCAGTATTTT.

This clonotype has at least ten counts. The rearrangement joins TRBV20-1 to TRBJ1-5; TRBD1 matches 9 bases. Germline V gene sequence: CDR1 DFQATT, CDR2 SNEGSKA (reference sequence). The CDR3 totals 14 residues. With V trimmed by 6 bases and J by 3 bases, 6 bases remained unmatched. CDR3 nucleotides: TGCAGTGCCGCGGACAGGGGATTCAATCAGCCCCAGCATTTT. Protein sequence: CSAADRGFNQPQHF.

V is TRBV7-9 and J is TRBJ2-5; a possible D gene is TRBD2 (5 bases). Germline CDR1 and CDR2: SEHNR and FQNEAQ (reference sequence). This CDR3 is built from 16 residues. Trimming took off 2 bases at V and 5 bases at J, with 18 bases between the two ends. The CDR3 reads CASSLNWVRDRETQYF. CDR3 DNA sequence: TGTGCCAGCAGCTTAAATTGGGTCCGGGATCGGGAGACCCAGTACTTC.

The chain combines TRBV5-1 with TRBJ2-3; D is ambiguous. Trimming took 2 bases from V and 2 from J, leaving 12 bases between them. Germline loops: CDR1 SGHRS, CDR2 YFSETQ. CDR3 length: 15 residues. Here the CDR3 DNA reads TGCGCCAGCAGCTTCCGGTCCGATTTCACAGATACGCAGTATTTT. It yields the protein CASSFRSDFTDTQYF.

In this sample, this clonotype turned up many times. The chain carries TRBV20-1 and TRBJ2-5; D uncertain. The CDR3 length is 11 residues. CDR1 and CDR2 (germline): DFQATT, SNEGSKA (reference sequence). V shed 2 bases and J shed 3 bases, with 4 bases lying between them. CDR3 sequence reads: CSARTEETQYF. In DNA form, the CDR3 reads TGCAGTGCTAGAACTGAAGAGACCCAGTACTTC.

V and J are TRBV30 and TRBJ2-1; TRBD2 matches 10 bases. V gave up 1 base and J gave up 8 bases; unmatched junction bases: 14. CDR1 and CDR2 from the germline V gene are GTSNPN and SVGIG (reference sequence). The CDR3 runs 17 residues. The CDR3 reads CAWSGSPERGGLYEQFF. For the CDR3, the DNA is TGTGCCTGGAGTGGATCCCCGGAGCGGGGGGGCCTCTATGAGCAGTTCTTC.

This clonotype was seen ten or more times. The gene calls are TRBV12-3 or TRBV12-4 and TRBJ2-1; TRBD2 agrees at 14 bases. V lost 6 bases and J lost 12; bases outside the gene matches: 19. This CDR3 spans 18 amino acids. The CDR3 nucleotides are TGTGCCAGCAGGAGGACTAGCGGGAGGACGAGGATTGGTTTACGGCAGTTCTTC. Translated, it gives CASRRTSGRTRIGLRQFF.

V gene TRBV3-1 combines with J gene TRBJ2-1; 9 bases fit TRBD2. Germline V lookup: CDR1 LGHDT, CDR2 YNNKEL (reference sequence). The CDR3 is made up of 18 amino acids. The V gene end was trimmed by 0 bases and the J gene end by 7 bases; junction bases not matched to a gene: 13. The CDR3 region is CASSQEASWGSGGNEQFF. The CDR3 bases are TGTGCCAGCAGCCAAGAGGCGTCATGGGGTAGCGGGGGAAATGAGCAGTTCTTC.

In this sample, this clonotype turned up many times. The chain uses TRBV12-3 or TRBV12-4 and TRBJ2-3; no clear D. Trimming left V 6 bases short and J 0 bases short, with 7 bases between. The CDR3 runs 13 residues. The CDR3 nucleotides read TGTGCCAGCAGCTTTCCTAGCACAGATACGCAGTATTTT. It encodes CASSFPSTDTQYF.